This T cell receptor beta chain was identified in a study of blood T cell repertoires in COVID-19. Germline values: CDR1 SGHRS, CDR2 YFSETQ. The CDR3 is 16 residues long. V was pared by 4 bases and J by 0 bases, with 17 bases between. The method was immunoSEQ multiplex PCR; TCRdb's version includes in-frame clones alone and lacks a portion of them. The table records 100,000 to 150,000 clones, around 88% of them present only once. This chain uses TRBV5-1 with TRBJ2-7; tentative D call: TRBD1 (6 bases). The sequence derives from a human donor in a cohort sampled during active COVID-19. The sequenced sample was peripheral blood. CDR3 DNA sequence: TGCGCCAGCAGCCTCGCTCCCAGGGGAAGCTCCTACGAGCAGTACTTC. Translating gives CASSLAPRGSSYEQYF. Combining the CDR3 with reference TRBV5-1 and TRBJ2-7 gives the whole variable domain KAGVTQTPRYLIKTRGQQVTLSCSPISGHRSVSWYQQTPGQGLQFLFEYFSETQRNKGNFPGRFSGRQFSNSRSEMNVSTLELGDSALYLCASSLAPRGSSYEQYFGPGTRLTVT.